This paragraph covers one TCR beta chain sequence. These data belong to a study of blood T cell repertoires in COVID-19. Study information: Samples of COVID-19 (acute and convalescent) were obtained from the United States, Italy and Spain. T cells, B-cell-depleted T cells, or PBMCs supplied cDNA or gDNA.

Germline CDR1 and CDR2: MNHNS and SASEGT. Trimming removed 1 base from V and 4 bases from J, with 11 bases in between. The CDR3 runs 15 residues. In the original analysis: Reference gene primer amplification yielded estimated nucleated cell counts. Repertoires were generated with immunoSEQ multiplex PCR, while TCRdb's copy carries only in-frame clones and drops some. The V and J calls and the clone size are those of that table, but D and trimming were determined from the DNA. The sample consists of a few hundred thousand clones, 89% of them appearing once. Material for sequencing was peripheral blood. The chain combines TRBV6-1 with TRBJ1-5, with D possibly TRBD1 on 5 matching bases. The receptor comes from a woman aged 40 to 50 who had recovered from COVID-19. The CDR3 is CASSEVGGDNQPQHF. In nucleotides, the CDR3 is TGTGCCAGCAGTGAAGTCGGGGGGGATAATCAGCCCCAGCATTTT.